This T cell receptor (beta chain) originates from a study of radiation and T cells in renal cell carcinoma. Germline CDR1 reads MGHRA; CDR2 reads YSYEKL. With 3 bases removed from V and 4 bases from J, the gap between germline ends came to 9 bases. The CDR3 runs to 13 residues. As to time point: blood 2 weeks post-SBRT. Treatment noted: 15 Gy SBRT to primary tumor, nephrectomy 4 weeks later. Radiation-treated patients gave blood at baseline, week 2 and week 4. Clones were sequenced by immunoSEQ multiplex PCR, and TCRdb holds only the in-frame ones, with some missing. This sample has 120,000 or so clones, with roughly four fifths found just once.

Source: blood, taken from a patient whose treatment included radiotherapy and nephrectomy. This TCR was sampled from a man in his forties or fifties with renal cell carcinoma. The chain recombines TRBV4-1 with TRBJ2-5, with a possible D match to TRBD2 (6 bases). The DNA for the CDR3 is TGCGCCAGCAGCCAGGGGAGGTCAGAGACCCAGTACTTC. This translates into CASSQGRSETQYF.